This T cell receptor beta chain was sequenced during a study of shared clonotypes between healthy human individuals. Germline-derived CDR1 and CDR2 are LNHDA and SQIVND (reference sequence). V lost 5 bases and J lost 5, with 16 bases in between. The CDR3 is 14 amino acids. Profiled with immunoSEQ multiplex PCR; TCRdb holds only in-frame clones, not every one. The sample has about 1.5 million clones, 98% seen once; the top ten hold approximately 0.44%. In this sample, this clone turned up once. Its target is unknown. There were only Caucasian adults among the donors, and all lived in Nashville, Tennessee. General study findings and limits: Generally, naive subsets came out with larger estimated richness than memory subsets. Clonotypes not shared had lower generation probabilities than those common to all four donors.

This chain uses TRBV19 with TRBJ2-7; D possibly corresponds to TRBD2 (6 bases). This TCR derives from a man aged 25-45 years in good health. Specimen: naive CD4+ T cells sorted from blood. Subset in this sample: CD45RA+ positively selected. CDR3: CASSPPEGWNEQYF. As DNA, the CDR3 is TGTGCCAGTAGTCCCCCGGAGGGTTGGAACGAGCAGTACTTC.